These 25 T cell receptor beta chains originate from one sample sequenced in a study of CD8 T cell repertoires and HIV-1 epitope variants. Measured with immunoSEQ multiplex PCR; TCRdb has only the in-frame clones, and not every one. The data contain roughly 100,000 clones, 60% to 80% of them singletons. Sequencing was carried out using uncultured baseline CD8+ T cells from peripheral blood mononuclear cells (PBMCs). Receptors were obtained from a male donor with HIV.

The chain couples TRBV5-6 to TRBJ2-1; D is perhaps TRBD2 (7 bases). Trimming took 2 bases from V and 3 from J, leaving 12 bases between them. Per the germline V gene, CDR1 is SGHDT and CDR2 is YYEEEE. The CDR3 is made up of 15 amino acids. The CDR3, as DNA: TGTGCCAGCAGCTTCCGGGGGGCGGGCTACAATGAGCAGTTCTTC. This sequence encodes CASSFRGAGYNEQFF.

The chain joins TRBV7-8 to TRBJ2-3; possible D gene TRBD2, 7 bases. The CDR3 is 16 residues long. V lost 5 bases and J 0 bases, leaving 15 bases between the germline ends. CDR1 and CDR2 (germline): SGHVS, FQNEAQ. The CDR3 loop is CASSRRGGTSTDTQYF. In nucleotides, the CDR3 is TGTGCCAGCAGCCGGAGGGGGGGGACTAGCACAGATACGCAGTATTTT.

The V and J genes are TRBV12-5 and TRBJ2-3; D ambiguous. Germline assignment: CDR1 LGHNT and CDR2 FRNRAP. V was trimmed by 1 base and J by 6 bases, leaving 14 bases between them. The CDR3 sequence is 15 residues long. DNA for the CDR3: TGTGCTAGTGGTTTGGGTCAATTGACCTCGGATACGCAGTATTTT. Its translation is CASGLGQLTSDTQYF.

The chain recombines TRBV27 with TRBJ2-7, with TRBD1 matching over 7 bases. J lost 3 bases, V lost 3 bases, and 14 bases had no gene match. The CDR3 length is 17 residues. CDR1 is MNHEY, CDR2 SMNVEV, per germline (reference sequence). CDR3 in DNA: TGTGCCAGCAGTTTCCAACAAGGGGGACAGACCCTCTACGAGCAGTACTTC. This encodes CASSFQQGGQTLYEQYF.

The chain employs TRBV5-8 and TRBJ2-1, with 7 bases lining up with TRBD2. V was clipped by 0 bases and J by 8 bases; unmatched bases: 5. The CDR3 consists of 14 residues. Germline CDR1 and CDR2: SGHTS and YDEGEE. This chain's CDR3 is CASSLDSGLDEQFF. The CDR3 DNA reads as TGTGCCAGCAGCTTGGATAGCGGGTTGGATGAGCAGTTCTTC.

V and J are TRBV5-4 and TRBJ1-6; D unresolved. Germline V CDR1 and CDR2: SGHNT, YYREEE (reference sequence). Trimming took 0 bases from V and 6 from J, leaving 7 bases between them. The CDR3 length is 14 residues. In DNA form, the CDR3 reads TGTGCCAGCAGCTTGGCAGGAGTTAATTCACCCCTCCACTTT. Encoded protein: CASSLAGVNSPLHF.

The chain uses TRBV6-1 and TRBJ1-1, with 8 nucleotides matching TRBD1. CDR3 length: 13 amino acids. V lost 5 bases and J lost 5; bases outside the gene matches: 4. Germline CDR1 is MNHNS and CDR2 is SASEGT. The CDR3: CASSWTGRTEAFF. CDR3 bases: TGTGCCAGCAGTTGGACAGGGAGGACTGAAGCTTTCTTT.

In this sample, this clone turned up once. The chain employs TRBV5-6 and TRBJ2-3; D is ambiguous. With 4 bases removed from V and 11 bases from J, the gap between germline ends came to 11 bases. Germline loops: CDR1 SGHDT, CDR2 YYEEEE. The CDR3 consists of 11 residues. The CDR3 is CASSHDPGQYF. CDR3 sequence (DNA): TGTGCCAGCAGCCATGACCCGGGGCAGTATTTT.

J is TRBJ2-5 and V is TRBV7-2; possibly TRBD1 for D (5 bases). CDR3 length: 15 amino acids. Trimming left V 2 bases short and J 1 base short, with 11 bases between. The V gene's germline CDR1 is SGHTA and CDR2 FQGNSA. This CDR3 reads CASSLMQGAQETQYF. The CDR3 DNA reads TGTGCCAGCAGCTTAATGCAGGGTGCCCAAGAGACCCAGTACTTC.

The chain has TRBV28 and TRBJ2-7, with 13 nucleotides matching TRBD2. CDR3 size: 18 residues. CDR1 and CDR2 (germline): MDHEN, SYDVKM. V trimming: 4 bases; J trimming: 6 bases; junction bases outside the gene matches: 15. CDR3 loop: CASSWTSGRLPLFSEQYF. The CDR3 bases are TGTGCCAGCAGTTGGACTAGCGGGAGACTCCCCTTGTTTTCCGAGCAGTACTTC.

J is TRBJ2-7 and V is TRBV7-2; TRBD1 matches 7 bases. V was pared by 4 bases and J by 2 bases, with 8 bases of the junction left unmatched. Germline CDR1 reads SGHTA; CDR2 reads FQGNSA. There are 15 residues in the CDR3. CDR3 sequence: CASSSKTGQTYEQYF. As DNA, the CDR3 is TGTGCCAGCAGCTCAAAGACAGGGCAAACCTACGAGCAGTACTTC. The whole variable domain, filled in from reference TRBV7-2 and TRBJ2-7, reads GAGVSQSPSNKVTEKGKDVELRCDPISGHTALYWYRQSLGQGLEFLIYFQGNSAPDKSGLPSDRFSAERTGGSVSTLTIQRTQQEDSAVYLCASSSKTGQTYEQYFGPGTRLTVT.

This clone came up a few times. The chain combines TRBV27 with TRBJ1-2; a weak D match, TRBD1 (5 bases). Trimming cost V 8 bases and J 7 bases, with 17 bases left between them. The CDR3 sequence is 13 residues long. Per the germline V gene, CDR1 is MNHEY and CDR2 is SMNVEV (reference sequence). The CDR3 DNA sequence: TGTGCCAGCGCCTCCAACTCGGGGGGTGGCTACACCTTC. It encodes CASASNSGGGYTF.

J is TRBJ1-2 and V is TRBV5-1; D uncertain. The CDR3 has 15 amino acids. The germline V gene has CDR1 SGHRS and CDR2 YFSETQ. The V end lost 0 bases, the J end lost 4 bases, and 13 bases lay between the germline ends. CDR3 DNA: TGCGCCAGCAGCTTGGATCCCCTTGGAACCTATGGCTACACCTTC. Translated, it gives CASSLDPLGTYGYTF.

This rearrangement joins TRBV9 to TRBJ2-5; no clear D gene. Per germline, CDR1 SGDLS and CDR2 YYNGEE. The CDR3 extends over 13 amino acids. V was pared by 0 bases and J by 0 bases, with 3 bases between. DNA for the CDR3: TGTGCCAGCAGCGTAGGCTACCAAGAGACCCAGTACTTC. It is translated as CASSVGYQETQYF.

The chain uses TRBV6-5 and TRBJ1-4; D ambiguous. This CDR3 contains 13 residues. The V and J ends lost 0 bases and 6 bases respectively, with 5 bases between them. Looked up from germline, CDR1 is MNHEY and CDR2 is SVGAGI. CDR3 region: CASSYSVDEKLFF. CDR3 DNA: TGTGCCAGCAGTTACTCAGTAGATGAAAAACTGTTTTTT.

The rearrangement joins TRBV6-1 to TRBJ2-7; 12 nucleotides agree with TRBD2. The V and J ends lost 1 base and 7 bases, in that order; junction bases with no gene match: 11. The CDR3 spans 17 residues. Germline CDR1 MNHNS, CDR2 SASEGT. CDR3: CASSEVHLAGGPNEQYF. The CDR3 DNA reads as TGTGCCAGCAGTGAAGTTCACCTAGCGGGAGGGCCGAATGAGCAGTACTTC.

This chain's CDR3 is CAWSSRGNGNQPQHF. The DNA of the CDR3 is TGTGCCTGGAGTTCGCGGGGGAATGGGAATCAGCCCCAGCATTTT. V and J are TRBV30 and TRBJ1-5; a possible D gene is TRBD1 (5 bases). The CDR3 consists of 15 residues. Between the trimmed V and J ends, which lost 2 bases and 4 bases, there was a span of 15 bases. Germline V CDR1 and CDR2: GTSNPN, SVGIG (reference sequence).

The rearrangement uses TRBV5-4 and TRBJ2-7; either TRBD1 or TRBD2 may supply D (5 bases each). Germline V gene sequence: CDR1 SGHNT, CDR2 YYREEE (reference sequence). Trimming stripped 2 bases from V and 4 bases from J, with 10 bases between. This CDR3 region has 13 residues. CDR3: CASSFGTNYEQYF. DNA for the CDR3: TGTGCCAGCAGCTTTGGGACGAATTACGAGCAGTACTTC.

The rearrangement joins TRBV11-3 to TRBJ2-5; 7 bases fit TRBD1. Germline CDR1 is SGHNT and CDR2 is YENEEA. This CDR3 is built from 14 residues. The trim removed 3 bases at V and 1 base at J, leaving 2 bases unmatched. This CDR3 is CASSLDRSQETQYF. The CDR3 nucleotides read TGTGCCAGCAGCTTGGACAGGTCCCAAGAGACCCAGTACTTC.

The chain is built from TRBV5-6 and TRBJ2-2; 10 nucleotides agree with TRBD2. The junction had 2 bases not matched to a gene; V was cut back by 2 bases and J by 4 bases. Germline CDR1 is SGHDT and CDR2 is YYEEEE. CDR3 length: 15 amino acids. The CDR3 loop reads CASSFQRGGTGELFF. The CDR3 DNA follows: TGTGCCAGCAGCTTCCAGCGGGGGGGCACCGGGGAGCTGTTTTTT.

The V call is TRBV5-4, the J call TRBJ2-6; no firm D call. V shed 7 bases and J shed 4 bases, with 15 bases lying between them. The CDR3 is 15 residues long. Germline CDR1 is SGHNT and CDR2 is YYREEE (reference sequence). In DNA, the CDR3 is TGTGCCAGCCTCTCGTTCGGGTACGGGGCCAACGTCCTGACTTTC. Translation: CASLSFGYGANVLTF.

The chain recombines TRBV27 with TRBJ2-3; TRBD2 might be the D (6 bases). V was clipped by 0 bases and J by 2 bases, with 9 bases between them. Germline lookup yields CDR1 MNHEY and CDR2 SMNVEV (reference sequence). There are 15 residues in the CDR3. CDR3 region: CASSLSRDSTDTQYF. The CDR3 DNA reads TGTGCCAGCAGTTTATCTCGGGACTCCACAGATACGCAGTATTTT.

The J gene is TRBJ2-1, the V gene TRBV27; unclear D gene. V dropped 4 bases and J dropped 5 bases, with 9 bases sitting between them. This CDR3 has 13 residues. Per germline, CDR1 MNHEY and CDR2 SMNVEV (reference sequence). The CDR3: CASSSTLNNEQFF. The CDR3 region has the DNA TGTGCCAGCAGTTCGACGCTGAACAATGAGCAGTTCTTC.

The rearrangement joins TRBV28 to TRBJ2-5, with D hard to call. Germline lookup yields CDR1 MDHEN and CDR2 SYDVKM. CDR3 size: 13 residues. V was trimmed by 6 bases and J by 8 bases, leaving 16 bases between them. CDR3 amino acids: CASSNALDLTQYF. For the CDR3, the DNA is TGTGCCAGCAGCAATGCCCTGGATTTAACCCAGTACTTC.

This chain joins TRBV29-1 and TRBJ2-1; no reliable D call. Germline CDR1 SQVTM, CDR2 ANQGSEA. This CDR3 region has 14 residues. The V and J ends lost 4 bases and 5 bases respectively, with 15 bases between them. In nucleotides, the CDR3 is TGCAGCGTTGCCCCCCGACCAAAAGACAATGAGCAGTTCTTC. The encoded protein is CSVAPRPKDNEQFF.